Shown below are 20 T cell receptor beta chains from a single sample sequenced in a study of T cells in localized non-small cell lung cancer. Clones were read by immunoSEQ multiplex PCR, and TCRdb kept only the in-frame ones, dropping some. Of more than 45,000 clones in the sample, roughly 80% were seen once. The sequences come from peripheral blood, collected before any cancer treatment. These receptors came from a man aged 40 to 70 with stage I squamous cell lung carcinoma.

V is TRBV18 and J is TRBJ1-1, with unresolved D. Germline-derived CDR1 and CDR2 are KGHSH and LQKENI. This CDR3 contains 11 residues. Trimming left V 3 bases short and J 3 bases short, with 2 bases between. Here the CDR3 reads CASSPDTEAFF. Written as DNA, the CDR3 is TGTGCCAGCTCACCCGACACTGAAGCTTTCTTT. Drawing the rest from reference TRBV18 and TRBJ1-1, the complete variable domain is NAGVMQNPRHLVRRRGQEARLRCSPMKGHSHVYWYRQLPEEGLKFMVYLQKENIIDESGMPKERFSAEFPKEGPSILRIQQVVRGDSAAYFCASSPDTEAFFGQGTRLTVV.

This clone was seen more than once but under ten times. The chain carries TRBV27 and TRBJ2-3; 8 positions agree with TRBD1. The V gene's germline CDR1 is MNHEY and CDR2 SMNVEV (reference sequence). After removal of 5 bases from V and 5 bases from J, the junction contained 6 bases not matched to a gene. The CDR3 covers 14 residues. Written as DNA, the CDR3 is TGTGCCAGCAGTGGCAGGGGGCGAGGAGATACGCAGTATTTT. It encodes CASSGRGRGDTQYF.

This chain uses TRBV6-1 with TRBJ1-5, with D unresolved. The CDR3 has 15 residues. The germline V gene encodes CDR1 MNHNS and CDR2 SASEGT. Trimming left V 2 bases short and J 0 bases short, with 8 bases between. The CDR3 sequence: CASSELGPSNQPQHF. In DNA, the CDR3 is TGTGCCAGCAGTGAACTCGGGCCTAGCAATCAGCCCCAGCATTTT.

The CDR3 region has the DNA TGTGCCAGCAGCGCGACTAGCGGGGGGAGTGTAGCAGATACGCAGTATTTT. Translated, it gives CASSATSGGSVADTQYF. J is TRBJ2-3 and V is TRBV5-5; 13 bases are shared with TRBD2. With V trimmed by 4 bases and J by 4 bases, 9 bases remained unmatched. The germline V gene encodes CDR1 SGHKS and CDR2 YYEKEE (reference sequence). The CDR3 has 17 amino acids.

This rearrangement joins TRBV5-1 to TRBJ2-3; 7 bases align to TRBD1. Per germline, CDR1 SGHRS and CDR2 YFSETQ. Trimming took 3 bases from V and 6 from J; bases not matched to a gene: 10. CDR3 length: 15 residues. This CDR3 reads CASSWQNRGVDTQYF. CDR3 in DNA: TGCGCCAGCAGCTGGCAGAACAGGGGCGTCGATACGCAGTATTTT.

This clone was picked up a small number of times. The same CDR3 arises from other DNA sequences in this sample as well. The CDR3 bases are TGCAGCGTTGACAGCTATGGCTACACCTTC. This sequence encodes CSVDSYGYTF. The chain couples TRBV29-1 to TRBJ1-2, with no clear D. The CDR3 has 10 residues. Germline values: CDR1 SQVTM, CDR2 ANQGSEA. V was cut by 3 bases and J by 4 bases, with 3 bases left in between. Full variable domain (remainder filled in from reference TRBV29-1 and TRBJ1-2): SAVISQKPSRDICQRGTSLTIQCQVDSQVTMMFWYRQQPGQSLTLIATANQGSEATYESGFVIDKFPISRPNLTFSTLTVSNMSPEDSSIYLCSVDSYGYTFGSGTRLTVV.

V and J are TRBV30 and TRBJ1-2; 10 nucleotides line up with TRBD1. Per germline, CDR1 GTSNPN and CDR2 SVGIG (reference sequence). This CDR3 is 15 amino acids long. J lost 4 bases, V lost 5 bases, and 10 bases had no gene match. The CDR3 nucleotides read TGTGCCTGGTCTGCCGGGACAGGGGTTGGCTATGGCTACACCTTC. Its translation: CAWSAGTGVGYGYTF. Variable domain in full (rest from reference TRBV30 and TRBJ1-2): SQTIHQWPATLVQPVGSPLSLECTVEGTSNPNLYWYRQAAGRGLQLLFYSVGIGQISSEVPQNLSASRPQDRQFILSSKKLLLSDSGFYLCAWSAGTGVGYGYTFGSGTRLTVV.

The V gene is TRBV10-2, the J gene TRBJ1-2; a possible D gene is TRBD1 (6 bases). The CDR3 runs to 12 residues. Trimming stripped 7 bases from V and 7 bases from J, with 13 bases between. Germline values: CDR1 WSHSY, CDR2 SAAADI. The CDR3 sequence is CASTEGGSGYTF. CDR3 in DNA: TGCGCCAGCACCGAGGGGGGCTCTGGCTACACCTTC.

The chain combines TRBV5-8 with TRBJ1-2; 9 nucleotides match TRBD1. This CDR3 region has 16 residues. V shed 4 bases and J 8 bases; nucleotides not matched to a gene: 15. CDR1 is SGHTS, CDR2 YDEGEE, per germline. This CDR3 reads CASSLGQGNNPGGYTF. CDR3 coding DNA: TGTGCCAGCAGCCTGGGACAGGGCAACAACCCGGGCGGCTACACCTTC. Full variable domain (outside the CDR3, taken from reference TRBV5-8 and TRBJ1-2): EAGVTQSPTHLIKTRGQQATLRCSPISGHTSVYWYQQALGLGLQFLLWYDEGEERNRGNFPPRFSGRQFPNYSSELNVNALELEDSALYLCASSLGQGNNPGGYTFGSGTRLTVV.

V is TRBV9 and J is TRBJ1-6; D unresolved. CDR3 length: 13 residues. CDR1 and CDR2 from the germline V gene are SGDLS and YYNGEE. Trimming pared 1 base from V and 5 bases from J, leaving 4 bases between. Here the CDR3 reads CASSVRDNSPLHF. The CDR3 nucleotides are TGTGCCAGCAGCGTACGGGATAATTCACCCCTCCACTTT.

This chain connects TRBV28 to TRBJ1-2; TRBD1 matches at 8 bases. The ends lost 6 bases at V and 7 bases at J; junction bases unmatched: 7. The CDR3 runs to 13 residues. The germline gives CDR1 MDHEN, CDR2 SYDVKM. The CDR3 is CASSRGQVGGYTF. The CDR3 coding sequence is TGTGCCAGCAGCAGGGGACAGGTTGGTGGCTACACCTTC.

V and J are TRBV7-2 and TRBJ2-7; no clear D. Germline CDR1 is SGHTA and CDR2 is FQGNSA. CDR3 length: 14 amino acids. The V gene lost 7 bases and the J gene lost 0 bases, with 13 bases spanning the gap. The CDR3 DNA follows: TGTGCCAGCAACCTTCTCCCAGACTCCTACGAGCAGTACTTC. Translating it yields CASNLLPDSYEQYF.

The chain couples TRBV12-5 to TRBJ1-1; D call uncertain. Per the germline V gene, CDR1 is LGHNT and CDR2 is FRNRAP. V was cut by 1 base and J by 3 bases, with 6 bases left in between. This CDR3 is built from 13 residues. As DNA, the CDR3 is TGTGCTAGTGGTTTGGATACCTACACTGAAGCTTTCTTT. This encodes CASGLDTYTEAFF.

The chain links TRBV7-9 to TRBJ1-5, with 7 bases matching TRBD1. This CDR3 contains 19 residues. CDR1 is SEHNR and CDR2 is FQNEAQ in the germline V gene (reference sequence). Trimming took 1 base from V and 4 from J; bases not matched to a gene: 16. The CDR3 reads CASSLEGDRSRQSNQPQHF. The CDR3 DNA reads TGTGCCAGCAGCTTAGAGGGGGACAGAAGTAGACAGAGTAATCAGCCCCAGCATTTT.

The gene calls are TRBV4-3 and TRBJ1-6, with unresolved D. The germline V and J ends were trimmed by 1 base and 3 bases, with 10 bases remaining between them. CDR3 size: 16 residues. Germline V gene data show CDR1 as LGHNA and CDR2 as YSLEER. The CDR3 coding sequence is TGCGCCAGCAGCCAAGGCAGTGGGAGCTATAATTCACCCCTCCACTTT. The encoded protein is CASSQGSGSYNSPLHF.

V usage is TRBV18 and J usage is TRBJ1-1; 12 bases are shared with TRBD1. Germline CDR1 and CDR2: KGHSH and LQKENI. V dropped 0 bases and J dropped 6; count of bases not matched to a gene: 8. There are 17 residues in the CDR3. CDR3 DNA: TGTGCCAGCTCACCACCGGGCGGGACAGGGGGCGCATCTGAAGCTTTCTTT. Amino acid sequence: CASSPPGGTGGASEAFF.

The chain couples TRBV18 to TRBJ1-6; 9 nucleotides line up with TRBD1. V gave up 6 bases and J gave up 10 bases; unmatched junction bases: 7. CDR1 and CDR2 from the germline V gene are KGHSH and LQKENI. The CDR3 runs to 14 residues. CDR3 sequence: CASSITGGESPLHF. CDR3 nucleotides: TGTGCCAGCTCTATTACAGGGGGCGAGTCACCCCTCCACTTT.

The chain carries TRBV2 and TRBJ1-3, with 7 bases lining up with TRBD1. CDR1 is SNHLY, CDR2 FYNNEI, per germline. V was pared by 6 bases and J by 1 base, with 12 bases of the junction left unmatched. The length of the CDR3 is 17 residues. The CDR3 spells CASSKTLGQVSGNTIYF. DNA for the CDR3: TGTGCCAGCAGCAAAACCCTTGGACAGGTTTCTGGAAACACCATATATTTT.

The CDR3 protein is CAASRGQGANTQYF. The CDR3 DNA follows: TGTGCCGCCAGCCGGGGACAGGGGGCAAATACGCAGTATTTT. V and J are TRBV6-5 and TRBJ2-3; 12 nucleotides line up with TRBD1. This CDR3 has 14 amino acids. The trim removed 11 bases at V and 7 bases at J, leaving 10 bases unmatched. The germline CDR1 and CDR2 sequences are MNHEY and SVGAGI.

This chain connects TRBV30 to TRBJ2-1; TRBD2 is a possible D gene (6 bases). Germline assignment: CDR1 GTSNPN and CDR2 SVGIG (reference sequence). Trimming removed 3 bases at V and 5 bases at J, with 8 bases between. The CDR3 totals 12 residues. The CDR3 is CAWSRLDNEQFF. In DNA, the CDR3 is TGTGCCTGGAGCCGACTAGACAATGAGCAGTTCTTC. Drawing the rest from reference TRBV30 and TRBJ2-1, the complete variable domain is SQTIHQWPATLVQPVGSPLSLECTVEGTSNPNLYWYRQAAGRGLQLLFYSVGIGQISSEVPQNLSASRPQDRQFILSSKKLLLSDSGFYLCAWSRLDNEQFFGPGTRLTVL.